This TCR beta chain was recovered during a study of beta chain features in type 1 diabetes. The study reverse transcribed the entire isolated RNA, so it sequenced expressed TCRB transcripts. Assay: immunoSEQ multiplex PCR; the TCRdb copy retains only in-frame clones and omits some. The data hold about 110,000 clones, with around 40% observed a single time. Study-level findings and limits: For TCRB rearrangement, an influence of HLA type remained unresolved here.

This clone was detected only a few times. What it binds is unknown. Germline CDR1 SGHTA, CDR2 FQGNSA. This CDR3 is built from 12 residues. V was trimmed by 6 bases and J by 7 bases, leaving 10 bases between them. This receptor was obtained from a woman aged 18-29 years in good health. Sequenced sample: stem cell memory CD4+ T cells from blood. V usage is TRBV7-2 and J usage is TRBJ2-1; D is unresolved. This chain's CDR3 is CASRPDWNEQFF. CDR3 nucleotide sequence: TGTGCCAGCAGACCTGACTGGAATGAGCAGTTCTTC.